These 27 T cell receptor beta chains were sequenced from one sample in a study of Graves' ophthalmopathy and Graves' hyperthyroidism. Investigators amplified TCR beta CDR3 regions from RNA transcripts. RT-PCR in the first round used HTBI primers; a second-round multiplex PCR followed. TCRdb redid the calling of the multiplex PCR reads with MiXCR, one entry per CDR3 protein. Here the sample spans hundreds of thousands of distinct CDR3 sequences, about 21% being singletons. What was sequenced was peripheral blood. The receptors shown here come from a young woman with stable Graves' hyperthyroidism.

The sample holds many counts of this clonotype. This rearrangement joins TRBV6-1 to TRBJ1-5; 7 nucleotides line up with TRBD1. J lost 0 bases, V lost 6 bases, and 5 bases had no gene match. The germline gives CDR1 MNHNS, CDR2 SASEGT. The CDR3 sequence is 15 residues long. The CDR3 loop is CASSHGQVSNQPQHF. DNA of the CDR3: TGTGCCAGCAGCCACGGACAGGTTAGCAATCAGCCCCAGCATTTT.

This clonotype has a count of ten or more. This rearrangement joins TRBV12-5 to TRBJ2-7; the D gene is possibly TRBD1 (5 bases). Looked up from germline, CDR1 is LGHNT and CDR2 is FRNRAP. CDR3 length: 13 residues. Trimming removed 1 base from V and 4 bases from J, with 8 bases in between. The DNA for the CDR3 is TGTGCTAGTGGTTTGGGCACAGGATACGAGCAGTACTTC. Protein sequence: CASGLGTGYEQYF.

This clonotype was recorded many times. The chain recombines TRBV28 with TRBJ1-2; D remains ambiguous. The CDR3 is 12 amino acids. Between the trimmed V and J ends, which lost 1 base and 9 bases, there was a span of 9 bases. Germline-derived CDR1 and CDR2 are MDHEN and SYDVKM. CDR3 DNA: TGTGCCAGCAGTTTATTAAGGGCCCGCTACACCTTC. This codes for CASSLLRARYTF.

This clonotype was counted many times. The rearrangement joins TRBV6-1 to TRBJ1-5; D gene ambiguous. V gave up 6 bases and J gave up 3 bases, with 9 bases separating them. Germline V gene data show CDR1 as MNHNS and CDR2 as SASEGT. This CDR3 is built from 13 residues. The CDR3 loop is CASSGFLNQPQHF. The CDR3 coding sequence is TGTGCCAGCAGCGGGTTTCTCAATCAGCCCCAGCATTTT.

This clonotype was seen many times. The chain recombines TRBV6-2 or TRBV6-3 with TRBJ2-2, with D possibly being TRBD1 or TRBD2 (5 bases each). The CDR3 consists of 14 residues. The germline V and J ends were trimmed by 6 bases and 7 bases, with 15 bases remaining between them. Looked up from germline, CDR1 is MNHEY and CDR2 is SVGEGT. Here the CDR3 DNA reads TGTGCCAGCAGATTCACAGGAGGTTTCGGGGAGCTGTTTTTT. Translated: CASRFTGGFGELFF.

Here the CDR3 DNA reads TGTGCCAGCACCGTAGCGGAAAACCAAGAGACCCAGTACTTC. Translation: CASTVAENQETQYF. This chain links TRBV7-9 with TRBJ2-5, with D tentatively TRBD2 (6 bases). The CDR3 consists of 14 residues. Germline-derived CDR1 and CDR2 are SEHNR and FQNEAQ (reference sequence). Between the trimmed V and J ends, which lost 7 bases and 0 bases, there was a span of 12 bases.

This clonotype was detected many times. The gene calls are TRBV6-2 or TRBV6-3 and TRBJ2-7, with D perhaps matching TRBD2 (6 bases). In germline, CDR1 is MNHEY, CDR2 SVGEGT. This CDR3 has 13 amino acids. Trimming shortened V by 7 bases and J by 5 bases, and 15 bases separated the two germline ends. CDR3 coding DNA: TGTGCCAGCACCGGGACTGGTCGCGACGAGCAGTACTTC. It specifies CASTGTGRDEQYF.

Many counts were recorded for this clonotype. V is TRBV5-1 and J is TRBJ2-5, with no clear D. Germline-derived CDR1 and CDR2 are SGHRS and YFSETQ. V lost 3 bases and J lost 4, with 10 bases in between. The CDR3 has 13 residues. The CDR3 is CASSSLVGETQYF. In DNA form, the CDR3 reads TGCGCCAGCAGCTCACTGGTGGGAGAGACCCAGTACTTC.

This clonotype was recorded many times. The chain couples TRBV12-3 or TRBV12-4 to TRBJ1-3; 8 positions agree with TRBD1. The CDR3 covers 18 residues. The V segment lost 5 bases and the J segment 1 base; nucleotides outside the gene matches: 13. The CDR3 region is CASSPHRQGFGSGNTIYF. CDR3 bases: TGTGCCAGCAGTCCACATAGACAGGGGTTCGGATCTGGAAACACCATATATTTT.

Ten or more counts support this clonotype. V is TRBV29-1 and J is TRBJ1-1; TRBD1 is a possible D gene (5 bases). CDR1 is SQVTM, CDR2 ANQGSEA, per germline. The CDR3 length is 13 residues. V was clipped by 4 bases and J by 0 bases, with 9 bases between them. CDR3 amino acids: CSVGGRLNTEAFF. CDR3 coding DNA: TGCAGCGTTGGGGGACGGTTGAACACTGAAGCTTTCTTT.

This clonotype was observed at least ten times. The rearrangement joins TRBV7-2 to TRBJ1-5; the D gene is possibly TRBD1 (5 bases). Germline V gene data show CDR1 as SGHTA and CDR2 as FQGNSA. The CDR3 is made up of 16 amino acids. V shed 6 bases and J shed 3 bases, with 18 bases lying between them. The CDR3 DNA reads TGTGCCAGCAGTGGGGGGGGAACAGGTTCCAATCAGCCCCAGCATTTT. As protein: CASSGGGTGSNQPQHF.

This clonotype was recorded a few times. The V gene is TRBV7-2, the J gene TRBJ1-6, with 8 bases that match TRBD1. Germline CDR1 reads SGHTA; CDR2 reads FQGNSA. The junction had 9 bases not matched to a gene; V was cut back by 1 base and J by 13 bases. There are 15 residues in the CDR3. The CDR3: CASSLVGGTGGPLHF. The CDR3 bases are TGTGCCAGCAGCTTAGTCGGGGGAACAGGGGGGCCCCTCCACTTT.

The chain uses TRBV28 and TRBJ1-1, with D uncertain. This CDR3 contains 14 residues. V was trimmed by 3 bases and J by 11 bases, leaving 19 bases between them. Germline V gene sequence: CDR1 MDHEN, CDR2 SYDVKM. The CDR3 loop is CASSFGFQGSTAFF. The CDR3 nucleotides are TGTGCCAGCAGTTTCGGTTTTCAAGGGAGTACGGCTTTCTTT. The whole variable domain, filled in from reference TRBV28 and TRBJ1-1, reads DVKVTQSSRYLVKRTGEKVFLECVQDMDHENMFWYRQDPGLGLRLIYFSYDVKMKEKGDIPEGYSVSREKKERFSLILESASTNQTSMYLCASSFGFQGSTAFFGQGTRLTVV.

At least ten counts were recorded for this clonotype. Here the CDR3 reads CASSLGTGGTGELFF. In DNA form, the CDR3 reads TGCGCCAGCAGCCTGGGGACAGGGGGAACCGGGGAGCTGTTTTTT. The chain recombines TRBV4-1 with TRBJ2-2; TRBD1 matches at 11 bases. There are 15 residues in the CDR3. Germline trimming cut 4 bases from V and 5 bases from J; bases unmatched to any gene: 3. Germline values: CDR1 MGHRA, CDR2 YSYEKL.

This clonotype came up a few times. This rearrangement joins TRBV4-2 to TRBJ2-2; the D gene is possibly TRBD1 (6 bases). Germline loops: CDR1 LGHNA, CDR2 YNFKEQ. V dropped 4 bases and J dropped 1 base, with 10 bases sitting between them. The CDR3 is 15 residues long. The CDR3, as DNA: TGTGCCAGCAGCCTCCCGGGACAGAACACCGGGGAGCTGTTTTTT. It codes for CASSLPGQNTGELFF.

This clonotype occurred many times. This sequence joins TRBV6-5 and TRBJ2-7; 7 bases fit TRBD2. V trimming: 4 bases; J trimming: 4 bases; junction bases outside the gene matches: 10. Germline V lookup: CDR1 MNHEY, CDR2 SVGAGI. The CDR3 contains 15 residues. CDR3 in amino acids: CASSWTGRGGYEQYF. The CDR3 nucleotides are TGTGCCAGCAGTTGGACCGGGCGGGGAGGGTACGAGCAGTACTTC.

This clonotype has a handful of counts. The chain combines TRBV7-9 with TRBJ2-7; 9 nucleotides align to TRBD2. CDR3 size: 15 residues. V trimming: 0 bases; J trimming: 12 bases; junction bases outside the gene matches: 12. Germline V lookup: CDR1 SEHNR, CDR2 FQNEAQ (reference sequence). This chain's CDR3 is CASSLARLADLGRYF. The CDR3, as DNA: TGTGCCAGCAGCTTAGCCAGACTAGCGGACCTGGGGCGGTACTTC.

This clonotype was counted many times. The chain recombines TRBV15 with TRBJ2-7, with 8 bases identical to TRBD2. Losses at the gene ends were 0 bases for V and 2 bases for J; bases not matched to a gene: 6. Germline lookup yields CDR1 LNHNV and CDR2 YYDKDF (reference sequence). The CDR3 contains 16 residues. Here the CDR3 DNA reads TGTGCCACCAGCAGAGATCGGAGCGGGAGTCCCTACGAGCAGTACTTC. It yields the protein CATSRDRSGSPYEQYF. The full variable domain, in which reference TRBV15 and TRBJ2-7 provide the parts outside the CDR3, is DAMVIQNPRYQVTQFGKPVTLSCSQTLNHNVMYWYQQKSSQAPKLLFHYYDKDFNNEADTPDNFQSRRPNTSFCFLDIRSPGLGDTAMYLCATSRDRSGSPYEQYFGPGTRLTVT.

The rearrangement links TRBV30 to TRBJ2-6; a weak D match, TRBD1 (6 bases). The CDR3 runs 14 residues. Deletions cut 5 bases from V and 2 bases from J, with 10 bases between. Germline-derived CDR1 and CDR2 are GTSNPN and SVGIG (reference sequence). The CDR3 spells CAWAKGAGANVLTF. CDR3 DNA sequence: TGTGCCTGGGCAAAGGGGGCTGGGGCCAACGTCCTGACTTTC.

This clonotype came up many times. The rearrangement links TRBV11-1 to TRBJ2-5; 10 bases are a match to TRBD2. Germline-derived CDR1 and CDR2 are SGHAT and FQDESV (reference sequence). V lost 3 bases to trimming and J lost 3 bases; unmatched junction nucleotides: 4. The CDR3 is 15 residues long. The CDR3 region is CASSFGLADKETQYF. The CDR3 coding sequence is TGTGCCAGCAGCTTCGGACTAGCGGACAAAGAGACCCAGTACTTC.

This clonotype was counted many times. The chain couples TRBV19 to TRBJ1-5; 7 bases align to TRBD1. The CDR3 spans 20 residues. CDR1 and CDR2 from the germline V gene are LNHDA and SQIVND (reference sequence). V gave up 7 bases and J gave up 4 bases; unmatched junction bases: 25. CDR3 nucleotide sequence: TGTGCCAGTAACTTCGGAACCGACAGGGCTTGGGTTGTGCTTAATCAGCCCCAGCATTTT. Protein: CASNFGTDRAWVVLNQPQHF. Variable domain in full (rest from reference TRBV19 and TRBJ1-5): DGGITQSPKYLFRKEGQNVTLSCEQNLNHDAMYWYRQDPGQGLRLIYYSQIVNDFQKGDIAEGYSVSREKKESFPLTVTSAQKNPTAFYLCASNFGTDRAWVVLNQPQHFGDGTRLSIL.

Many counts were recorded for this clonotype. The V and J genes are TRBV28 and TRBJ1-1; possibly TRBD1 for D (6 bases). This CDR3 is 15 amino acids long. V was shortened by 4 bases and J by 4 bases, with 16 bases between the two germline ends. Germline CDR1 reads MDHEN; CDR2 reads SYDVKM. CDR3 in amino acids: CASSSPGRGGTEAFF. The CDR3 DNA follows: TGTGCCAGCAGTTCCCCCGGGAGGGGGGGCACTGAAGCTTTCTTT.

This clonotype appeared many times. The V gene is TRBV6-2 or TRBV6-3, the J gene TRBJ2-5; 10 nucleotides agree with TRBD2. CDR3 length: 14 residues. The germline V gene encodes CDR1 MNHEY and CDR2 SVGEGT. After removal of 5 bases from V and 5 bases from J, the junction contained 5 bases not matched to a gene. CDR3 sequence reads: CASSDLAGEETQYF. In nucleotides, the CDR3 is TGTGCCAGCAGTGACCTAGCGGGAGAGGAGACCCAGTACTTC.

The V call is TRBV6-5, the J call TRBJ2-7, with a tentative D call TRBD1 (6 bases). The V end was cut by 0 bases, the J end by 5 bases, with 11 bases between. The germline CDR1 and CDR2 sequences are MNHEY and SVGAGI. This CDR3 contains 14 residues. This chain's CDR3 is CASSYSGRGNEQYF. The CDR3 DNA sequence: TGTGCCAGCAGTTACTCGGGCAGGGGCAACGAGCAGTACTTC.

The V and J genes are TRBV28 and TRBJ2-7; D is undetermined. Per germline, CDR1 MDHEN and CDR2 SYDVKM. The V end lost 7 bases, the J end lost 5 bases, and 18 bases lay between the germline ends. The CDR3 is 14 amino acids. This CDR3 reads CASTPFLSIHEQYF. The CDR3 DNA reads as TGTGCCAGCACCCCTTTCCTCAGTATCCACGAGCAGTACTTC.

This sequence joins TRBV6-2 or TRBV6-3 and TRBJ2-5; TRBD1 or TRBD2 may be the D gene (6 bases each). CDR3 length equals 19 residues. The V end was cut by 5 bases, the J end by 1 base, with 26 bases between. The V gene's germline CDR1 is MNHEY and CDR2 SVGEGT. This CDR3 reads CASSPRYGGSGVPQETQYF. DNA for the CDR3: TGTGCCAGCAGTCCCCGTTATGGGGGCTCGGGAGTCCCCCAAGAGACCCAGTACTTC.

In the case of this clonotype: A read error may account for a junction end that differs from germline. The CDR3 protein is CASKEDRAKNIKYF. In nucleotides, the CDR3 is TGTGCCAGCAAGGAGGACAGGGCCAAAAACATTAAGTACTTC. The genes are TRBV2 and TRBJ2-4, with 8 bases lining up with TRBD1. Germline values: CDR1 SNHLY, CDR2 FYNNEI. This CDR3 spans 14 amino acids.